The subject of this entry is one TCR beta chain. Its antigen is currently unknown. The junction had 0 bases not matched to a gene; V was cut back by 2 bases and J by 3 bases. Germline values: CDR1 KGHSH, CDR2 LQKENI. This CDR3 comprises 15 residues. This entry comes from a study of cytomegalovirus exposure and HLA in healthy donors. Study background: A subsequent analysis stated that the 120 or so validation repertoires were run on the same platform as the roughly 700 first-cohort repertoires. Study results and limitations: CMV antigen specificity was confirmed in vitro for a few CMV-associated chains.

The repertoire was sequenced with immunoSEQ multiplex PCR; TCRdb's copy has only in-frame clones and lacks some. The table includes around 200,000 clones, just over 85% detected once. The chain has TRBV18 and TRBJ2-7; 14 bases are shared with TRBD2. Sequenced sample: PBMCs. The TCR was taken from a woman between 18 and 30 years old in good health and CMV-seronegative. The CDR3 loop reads CASSPGLAGGYEQYF. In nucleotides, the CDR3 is TGTGCCAGCTCACCAGGACTAGCGGGAGGCTACGAGCAGTACTTC.